A single sample gave rise to the 6 T cell receptor beta chains below, sequenced in a study of blood T cell repertoires in COVID-19 (dated by TCRdb to 2018 to 2020). Receptors were amplified or captured by the immunoSEQ multiplex PCR assay. Drawn from immuneACCESS, this table holds only the in-frame rearrangements with V and J called that TCRdb kept. Clones are partly lost; checked studies trace under half to an unresolved V gene and leave the rest unexplained. The sample table shows some 140,000 clones, and approximately 85% are seen once. The ten largest clones capture approximately 0.63% of the sample. Sequenced input: peripheral blood. The receptors were gathered from a man aged 55 to 70 with COVID-19, enrolled during active disease.

The chain joins TRBV5-5 to TRBJ1-2; D call uncertain. This CDR3 spans 15 amino acids. The V gene lost 3 bases and the J gene lost 12 bases, with 24 bases spanning the gap. In germline, CDR1 is SGHKS, CDR2 YYEKEE (reference sequence). CDR3 sequence reads: CASSSQPTTARSDTF. The CDR3 nucleotides read TGTGCCAGCAGCTCGCAACCGACGACCGCTAGGTCCGACACCTTC.

The chain carries TRBV30 and TRBJ2-7; a possible D gene is TRBD2 (6 bases). The CDR3 is 12 residues long. Between the trimmed V and J ends, which lost 4 bases and 5 bases, there was a span of 12 bases. CDR1 and CDR2 (germline): GTSNPN, SVGIG (reference sequence). CDR3 DNA: TGTGCCTGGAACCCCGGGAGTAACGAGCAGTACTTC. Translation gives CAWNPGSNEQYF.

The V call is TRBV6-5, the J call TRBJ2-4; 7 bases map to TRBD1. This CDR3 comprises 13 residues. Germline V CDR1 and CDR2: MNHEY, SVGAGI. The junction had 5 bases not matched to a gene; V was cut back by 5 bases and J by 7 bases. The CDR3 protein is CASSNRGRNIQYF. Written as DNA, the CDR3 is TGTGCCAGCAGTAACAGGGGAAGGAACATTCAGTACTTC.

The chain combines TRBV7-2 with TRBJ1-5, with 9 bases identical to TRBD1. Germline CDR1 and CDR2: SGHTA and FQGNSA. V shed 2 bases, J shed 6 bases, and the junction held 14 bases outside the gene matches. This CDR3 has 18 amino acids. The CDR3 region has the DNA TGTGCCAGCAGCTTACAGGACAGGGGTGGTAGGTTTGTTCAGCCCCAGCATTTT. Amino acids: CASSLQDRGGRFVQPQHF.

Remarks on this clone: The sample has other DNA sequences that encode this CDR3 too. V and J are TRBV5-1 and TRBJ2-7; 8 bases line up with TRBD1. The CDR3 runs 14 residues. J lost 4 bases, V lost 4 bases, and 7 bases had no gene match. Germline V gene sequence: CDR1 SGHRS, CDR2 YFSETQ. The CDR3: CASSDRGPPYEQYF. Here the CDR3 DNA reads TGCGCCAGCAGCGACAGGGGCCCCCCGTACGAGCAGTACTTC.

V is TRBV20-1 and J is TRBJ1-3; D perhaps matches TRBD1 (5 bases). V was trimmed by 3 bases and J by 8 bases, leaving 17 bases between them. Germline V CDR1 and CDR2: DFQATT, SNEGSKA (reference sequence). The CDR3 sequence is 14 residues long. The CDR3 reads CSASPAEWGHTIYF. The CDR3 DNA is TGCAGTGCTAGTCCGGCCGAATGGGGCCACACCATATATTTT.